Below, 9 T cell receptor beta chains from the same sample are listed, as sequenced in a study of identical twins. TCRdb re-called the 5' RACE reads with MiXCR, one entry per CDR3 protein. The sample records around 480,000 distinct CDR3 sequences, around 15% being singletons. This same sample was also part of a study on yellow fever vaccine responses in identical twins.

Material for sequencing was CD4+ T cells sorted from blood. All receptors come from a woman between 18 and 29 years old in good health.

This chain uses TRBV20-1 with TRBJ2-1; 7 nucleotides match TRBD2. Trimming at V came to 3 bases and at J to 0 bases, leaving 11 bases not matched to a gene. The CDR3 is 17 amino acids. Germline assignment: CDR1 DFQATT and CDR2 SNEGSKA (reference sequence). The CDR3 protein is CSARLAGLQSSYNEQFF. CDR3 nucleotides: TGCAGTGCTAGGCTTGCGGGACTACAGAGCTCCTACAATGAGCAGTTCTTC.

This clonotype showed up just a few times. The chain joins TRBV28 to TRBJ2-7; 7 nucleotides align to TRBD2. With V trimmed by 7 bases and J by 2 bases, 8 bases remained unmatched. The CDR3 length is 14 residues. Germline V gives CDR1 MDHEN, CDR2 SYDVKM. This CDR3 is CASISRGYTYEQYF. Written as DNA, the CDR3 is TGTGCCAGCATTTCGCGGGGGTACACCTACGAGCAGTACTTC.

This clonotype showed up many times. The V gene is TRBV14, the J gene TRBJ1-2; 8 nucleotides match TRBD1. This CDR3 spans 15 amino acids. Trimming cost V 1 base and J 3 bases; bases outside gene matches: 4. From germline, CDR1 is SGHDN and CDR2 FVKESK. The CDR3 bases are TGTGCCAGCAGCCAAGCCCAGGGGGCTTACTATGGCTACACCTTC. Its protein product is CASSQAQGAYYGYTF.

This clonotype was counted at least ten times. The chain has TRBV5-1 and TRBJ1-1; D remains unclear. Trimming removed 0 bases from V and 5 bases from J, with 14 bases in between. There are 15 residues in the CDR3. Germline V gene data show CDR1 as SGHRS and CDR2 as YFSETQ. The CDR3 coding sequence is TGCGCCAGCAGCTTGGCTACGGGGTTTGGGACTGAAGCTTTCTTT. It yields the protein CASSLATGFGTEAFF.

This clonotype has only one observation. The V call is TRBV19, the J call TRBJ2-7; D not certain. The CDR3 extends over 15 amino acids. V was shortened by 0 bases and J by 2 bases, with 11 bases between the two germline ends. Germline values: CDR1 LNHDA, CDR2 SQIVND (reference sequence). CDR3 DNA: TGTGCCAGTAGTATAGAGTTGCAGGAACCCTACGAGCAGTACTTC. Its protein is CASSIELQEPYEQYF.

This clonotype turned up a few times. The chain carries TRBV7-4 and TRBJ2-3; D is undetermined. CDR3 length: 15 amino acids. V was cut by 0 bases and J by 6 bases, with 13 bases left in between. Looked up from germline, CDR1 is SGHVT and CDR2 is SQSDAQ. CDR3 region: CASSLAAASRDTQYF. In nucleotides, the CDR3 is TGTGCCAGCAGCTTAGCAGCCGCCTCCCGGGATACGCAGTATTTT.

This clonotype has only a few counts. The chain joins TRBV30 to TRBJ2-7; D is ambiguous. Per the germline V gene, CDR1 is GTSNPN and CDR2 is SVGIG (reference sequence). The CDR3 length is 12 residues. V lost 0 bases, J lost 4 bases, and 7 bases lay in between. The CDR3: CAWSVTQYEQYF. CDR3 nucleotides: TGTGCCTGGAGTGTAACACAATACGAGCAGTACTTC.

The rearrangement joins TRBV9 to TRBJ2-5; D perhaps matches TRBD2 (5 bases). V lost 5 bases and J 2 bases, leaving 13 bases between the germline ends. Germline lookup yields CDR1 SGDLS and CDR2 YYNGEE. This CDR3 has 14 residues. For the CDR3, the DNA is TGTGCCAGCAGTCTTGGACTCATACAAGAGACCCAGTACTTC. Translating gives CASSLGLIQETQYF.

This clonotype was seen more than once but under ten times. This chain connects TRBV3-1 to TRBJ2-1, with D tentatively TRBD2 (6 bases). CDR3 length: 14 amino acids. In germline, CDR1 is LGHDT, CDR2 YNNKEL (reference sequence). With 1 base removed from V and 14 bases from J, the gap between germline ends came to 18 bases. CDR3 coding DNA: TGTGCCAGCAGCCAAGTTTCGTTAGGACTAAAAAAGTTCTTC. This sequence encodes CASSQVSLGLKKFF.